The clone carrying this TCR beta chain occurred a few times. Antigen: not known. A junction end diverges from the germline sequence, so it may reflect a read error. This specimen belongs to a study of T cell repertoires in cytomegalovirus infection. Study-wide background: Recently described HLA-C-restricted plus well-studied HLA-B-restricted CMV epitopes were used. Based on public TCR beta signatures, there were indications of CMV infection and of a matching HLA type. Broader study findings: Of the TCR beta families, the public ones yielded a cumulative frequency that identified carriers of CMV plus the relevant HLA.

TCRdb reprocessed the reads with MiXCR, giving one entry per CDR3 protein. The sample consists of about 900,000 distinct CDR3 sequences, approximately 31% of them appearing once. The length of the CDR3 is 12 residues. Germline CDR1 and CDR2: SSHAT and FNYEAQ (reference sequence). The sample here was cultured CD8+ T cells from PBMCs, taken from culture after CMV antigen stimulation. V gene TRBV7-7 combines with J gene TRBJ2-5; D remains unclear. The source is a human donor in good health (CMV status not recorded). Some clones in this sample may be carry-over from other donors' samples. CDR3 nucleotide sequence: TGTGCTAGCAGCTTCAAGGGAGAGACCCAGTACTTC. Protein product: CASSFKGETQYF.